This TCR beta chain was identified in a study of regulatory T cells in long-lasting Graves disease. About this clonotype itself: The target antigen is unknown.

The CDR3 spans 15 residues. The germline CDR1 and CDR2 sequences are SGDLS and YYNGEE. V trimming: 0 bases; J trimming: 10 bases; junction bases outside the gene matches: 10. Overall study results and limits: Examination was confined to peripheral blood, excluding thyroid tissue. Persistent disease exhibited a predilection for TRBV28, TRBJ1-2 and TRBJ2-5.

Both iRepertoire HTBI primers and Arm-PCR of CDR3 regions were used to build the TCR beta libraries. From the multiplex PCR reads, TCRdb called clonotypes with MiXCR, one entry per CDR3 protein. The sample has 440,000 or so distinct CDR3 sequences; around 17% are singletons. Time point denoted: newly diagnosed GD, antithyroid drugs for less than 3 months. Extracted PBMC RNA gave rise to the TCR library. The data also belong to a second study, concerning T cells in Graves' hyperthyroidism and ophthalmopathy. That work adds: Ophthalmopathy was distinguished from stable hyperthyroidism by 13 V-J signatures.

This rearrangement joins TRBV9 to TRBJ2-1; 7 positions agree with TRBD2. The clonotype originates from a woman aged 25-40 years with Graves disease. Sequencing was performed on peripheral blood mononuclear cells (PBMCs), taken at new diagnosis, from a patient treated with antithyroid drugs. The chain's CDR3 is CASSVGRAGVREQFF. The CDR3 bases are TGTGCCAGCAGCGTAGGTAGGGCGGGAGTCAGGGAGCAGTTCTTC.